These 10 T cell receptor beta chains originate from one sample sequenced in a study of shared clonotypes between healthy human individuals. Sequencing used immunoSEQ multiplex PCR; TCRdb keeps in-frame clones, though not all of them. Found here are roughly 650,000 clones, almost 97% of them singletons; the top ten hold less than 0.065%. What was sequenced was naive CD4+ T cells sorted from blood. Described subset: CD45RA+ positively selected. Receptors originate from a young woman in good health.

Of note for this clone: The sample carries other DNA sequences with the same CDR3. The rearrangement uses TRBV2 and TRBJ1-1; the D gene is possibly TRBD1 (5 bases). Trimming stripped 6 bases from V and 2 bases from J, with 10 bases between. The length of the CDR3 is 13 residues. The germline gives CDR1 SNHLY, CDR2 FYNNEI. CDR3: CASSRTPNTEAFF. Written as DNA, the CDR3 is TGTGCCAGCAGCAGGACACCCAACACTGAAGCTTTCTTT.

The CDR3 coding sequence is TGTGCCAGCAGCCCCCTGAACGACGAGCAGTACTTC. It specifies CASSPLNDEQYF. This chain uses TRBV5-4 with TRBJ2-7; D is undetermined. CDR3 length equals 12 residues. Between the trimmed V and J ends, which lost 4 bases and 5 bases, there was a span of 10 bases. Germline values: CDR1 SGHNT, CDR2 YYREEE (reference sequence).

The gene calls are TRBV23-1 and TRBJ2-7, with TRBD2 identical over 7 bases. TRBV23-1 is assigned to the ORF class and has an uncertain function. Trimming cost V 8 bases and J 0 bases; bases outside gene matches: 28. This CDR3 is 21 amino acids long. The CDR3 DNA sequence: TGCGCCAGCCCCCAATCGAGTTCGCACAGGACGGTTGGCGGGAGCTCCTACGAGCAGTACTTC. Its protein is CASPQSSSHRTVGGSSYEQYF.

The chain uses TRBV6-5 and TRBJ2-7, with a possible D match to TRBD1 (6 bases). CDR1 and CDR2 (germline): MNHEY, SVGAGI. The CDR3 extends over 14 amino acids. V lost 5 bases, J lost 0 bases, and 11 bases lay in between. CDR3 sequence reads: CASSTGFDSYEQYF. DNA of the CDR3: TGTGCCAGCAGTACAGGGTTCGACTCCTACGAGCAGTACTTC.

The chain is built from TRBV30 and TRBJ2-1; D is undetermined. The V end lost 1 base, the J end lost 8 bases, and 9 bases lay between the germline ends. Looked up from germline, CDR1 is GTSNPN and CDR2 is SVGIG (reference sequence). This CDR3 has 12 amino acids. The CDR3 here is CAWSGGPHEQFF. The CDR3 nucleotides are TGTGCCTGGAGTGGCGGACCCCATGAGCAGTTCTTC.

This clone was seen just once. The CDR3 protein is CASSLGRVFNYGYTF. The CDR3, as DNA: TGTGCCAGCAGCTTGGGGAGGGTGTTTAACTATGGCTACACCTTC. V and J are TRBV7-8 and TRBJ1-2, with D uncertain. Trimming shortened V by 3 bases and J by 1 base, and 12 bases separated the two germline ends. Germline V gene data show CDR1 as SGHVS and CDR2 as FQNEAQ. This CDR3 region has 15 residues.

The CDR3 loop is CASSYRDRGFYEQYF. CDR3 DNA sequence: TGCGCCAGCAGTTACCGGGACAGGGGTTTCTACGAGCAGTACTTC. V and J are TRBV5-1 and TRBJ2-5; 10 bases fit TRBD1. The better agreement between TRBJ2-7 and the DNA end casts doubt on the J call. This CDR3 is 15 amino acids long. Germline V gene data show CDR1 as SGHRS and CDR2 as YFSETQ.

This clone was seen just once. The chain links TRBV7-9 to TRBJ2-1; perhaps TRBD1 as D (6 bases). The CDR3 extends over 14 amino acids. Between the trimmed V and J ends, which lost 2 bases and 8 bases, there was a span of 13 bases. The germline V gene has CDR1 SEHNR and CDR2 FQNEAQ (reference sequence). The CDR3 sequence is CASSLLQGWDEQFF. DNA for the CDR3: TGTGCCAGCAGCTTACTTCAGGGGTGGGATGAGCAGTTCTTC.

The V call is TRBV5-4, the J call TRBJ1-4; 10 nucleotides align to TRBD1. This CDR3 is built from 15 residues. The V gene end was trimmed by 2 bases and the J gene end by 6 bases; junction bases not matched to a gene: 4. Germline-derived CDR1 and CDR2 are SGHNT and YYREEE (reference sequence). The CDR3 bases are TGTGCCAGCAGCTTCCGACAGGGGGCGCATGAAAAACTGTTTTTT. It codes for CASSFRQGAHEKLFF. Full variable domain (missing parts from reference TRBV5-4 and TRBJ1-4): ETGVTQSPTHLIKTRGQQVTLRCSSQSGHNTVSWYQQALGQGPQFIFQYYREEENGRGNFPPRFSGLQFPNYSSELNVNALELDDSALYLCASSFRQGAHEKLFFGSGTQLSVL.

CDR3 amino acids: CASSLGDSNEAFF. DNA of the CDR3: TGTGCCAGCAGCTTGGGGGACAGTAATGAAGCTTTCTTT. V usage is TRBV5-6 and J usage is TRBJ1-1; 7 nucleotides match TRBD1. CDR1 SGHDT and CDR2 YYEEEE come from the germline V gene. V lost 0 bases, J lost 7 bases, and 3 bases stayed unmatched. The CDR3 length is 13 residues.